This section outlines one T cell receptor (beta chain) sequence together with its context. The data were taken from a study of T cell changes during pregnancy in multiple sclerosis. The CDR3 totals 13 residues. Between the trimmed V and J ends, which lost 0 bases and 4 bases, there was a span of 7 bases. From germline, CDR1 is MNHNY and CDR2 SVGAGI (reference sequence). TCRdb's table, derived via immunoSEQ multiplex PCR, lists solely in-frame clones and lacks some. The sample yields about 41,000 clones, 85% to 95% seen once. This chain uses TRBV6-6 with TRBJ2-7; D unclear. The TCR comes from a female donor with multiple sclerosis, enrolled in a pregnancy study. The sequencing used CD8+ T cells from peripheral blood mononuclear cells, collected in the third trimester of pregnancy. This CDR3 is CASSYSIAYEQYF. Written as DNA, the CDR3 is TGTGCCAGCAGTTACTCGATAGCTTACGAGCAGTACTTC.